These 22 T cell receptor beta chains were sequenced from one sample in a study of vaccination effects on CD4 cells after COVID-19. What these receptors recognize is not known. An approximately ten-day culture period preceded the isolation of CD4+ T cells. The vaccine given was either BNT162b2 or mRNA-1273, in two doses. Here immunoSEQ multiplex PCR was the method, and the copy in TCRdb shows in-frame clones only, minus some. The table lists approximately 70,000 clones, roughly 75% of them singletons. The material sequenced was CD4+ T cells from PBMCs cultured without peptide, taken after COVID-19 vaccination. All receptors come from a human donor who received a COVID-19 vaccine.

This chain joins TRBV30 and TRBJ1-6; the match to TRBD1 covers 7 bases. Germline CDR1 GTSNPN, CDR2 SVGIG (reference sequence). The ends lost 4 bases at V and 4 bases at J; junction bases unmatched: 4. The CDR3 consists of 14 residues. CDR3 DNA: TGTGCCTGGACCGGACAGGCATATAATTCACCCCTCCACTTT. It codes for CAWTGQAYNSPLHF.

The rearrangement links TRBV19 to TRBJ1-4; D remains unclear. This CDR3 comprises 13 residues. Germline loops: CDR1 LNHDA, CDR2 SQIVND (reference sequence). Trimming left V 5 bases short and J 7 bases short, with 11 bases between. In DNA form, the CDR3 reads TGTGCCAGTAGTTACACCCTCGCTGAAAAACTGTTTTTT. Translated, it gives CASSYTLAEKLFF.

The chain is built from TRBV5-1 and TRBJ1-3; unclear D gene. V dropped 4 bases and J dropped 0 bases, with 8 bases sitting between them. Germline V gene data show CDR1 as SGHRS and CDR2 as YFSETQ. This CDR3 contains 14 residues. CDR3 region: CASSGGSSGNTIYF. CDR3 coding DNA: TGCGCCAGCAGCGGAGGGAGCTCTGGAAACACCATATATTTT.

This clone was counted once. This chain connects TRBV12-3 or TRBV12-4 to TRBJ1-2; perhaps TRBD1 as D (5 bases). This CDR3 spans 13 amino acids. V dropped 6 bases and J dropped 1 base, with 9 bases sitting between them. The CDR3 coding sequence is TGTGCCAGCAGATTGGGGCTTAACTATGGCTACACCTTC. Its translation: CASRLGLNYGYTF.

The DNA for the CDR3 is TGTGCCAGCTCACCAATAGGACAGTACACAGATACGCAGTATTTT. Its protein is CASSPIGQYTDTQYF. This chain links TRBV18 with TRBJ2-3; maybe TRBD1 (6 bases). The CDR3 extends over 15 amino acids. The V end lost 2 bases, the J end lost 2 bases, and 11 bases lay between the germline ends. The germline V gene encodes CDR1 KGHSH and CDR2 LQKENI. Supplemented by reference TRBV18 and TRBJ2-3, the full variable domain reads NAGVMQNPRHLVRRRGQEARLRCSPMKGHSHVYWYRQLPEEGLKFMVYLQKENIIDESGMPKERFSAEFPKEGPSILRIQQVVRGDSAAYFCASSPIGQYTDTQYFGPGTRLTVL.

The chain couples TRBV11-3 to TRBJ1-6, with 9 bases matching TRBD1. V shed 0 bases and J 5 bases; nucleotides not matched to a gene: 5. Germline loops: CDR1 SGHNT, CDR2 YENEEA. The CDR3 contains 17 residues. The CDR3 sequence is CASSLDGTGRDNSPLHF. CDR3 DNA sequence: TGTGCCAGCAGCTTAGATGGGACAGGGAGAGATAATTCACCCCTCCACTTT.

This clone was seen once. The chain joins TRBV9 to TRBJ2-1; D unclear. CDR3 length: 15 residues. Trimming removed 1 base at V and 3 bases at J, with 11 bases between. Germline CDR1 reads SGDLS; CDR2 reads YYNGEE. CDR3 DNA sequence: TGTGCCAGCAGCGTAAGGGTGGGGAACTACAATGAGCAGTTCTTC. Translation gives CASSVRVGNYNEQFF.

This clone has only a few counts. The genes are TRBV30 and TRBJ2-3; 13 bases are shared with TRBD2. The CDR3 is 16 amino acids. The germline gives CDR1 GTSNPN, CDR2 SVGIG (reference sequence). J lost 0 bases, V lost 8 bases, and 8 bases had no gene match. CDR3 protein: CALTSGGRSSTDTQYF. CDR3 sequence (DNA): TGTGCCCTGACTAGCGGGGGGCGATCTAGCACAGATACGCAGTATTTT.

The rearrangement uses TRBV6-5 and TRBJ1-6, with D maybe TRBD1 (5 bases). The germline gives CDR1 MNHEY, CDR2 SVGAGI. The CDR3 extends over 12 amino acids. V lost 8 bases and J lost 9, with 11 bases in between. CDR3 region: CASRDSGSPLHF. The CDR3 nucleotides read TGTGCCAGCCGGGACTCAGGTTCACCCCTCCACTTT.

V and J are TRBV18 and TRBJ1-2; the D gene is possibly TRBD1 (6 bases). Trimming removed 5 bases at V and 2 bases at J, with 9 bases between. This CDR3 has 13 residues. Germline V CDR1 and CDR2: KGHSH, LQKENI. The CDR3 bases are TGTGCCAGCTCAGGGGGCTTAAACTATGGCTACACCTTC. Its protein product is CASSGGLNYGYTF.

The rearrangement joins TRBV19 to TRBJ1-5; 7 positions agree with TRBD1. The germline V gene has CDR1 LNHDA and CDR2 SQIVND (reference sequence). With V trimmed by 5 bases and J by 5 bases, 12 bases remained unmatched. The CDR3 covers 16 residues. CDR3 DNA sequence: TGTGCCAGTAGTTTGCCGACAGGGATGAACGATCAGCCCCAGCATTTT. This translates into CASSLPTGMNDQPQHF.

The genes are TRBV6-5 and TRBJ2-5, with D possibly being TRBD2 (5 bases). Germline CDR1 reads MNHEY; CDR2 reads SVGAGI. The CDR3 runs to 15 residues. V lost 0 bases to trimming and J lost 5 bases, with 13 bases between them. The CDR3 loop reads CASSYSSSGWETQYF. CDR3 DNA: TGTGCCAGCAGTTACTCGAGTTCGGGGTGGGAGACCCAGTACTTC.

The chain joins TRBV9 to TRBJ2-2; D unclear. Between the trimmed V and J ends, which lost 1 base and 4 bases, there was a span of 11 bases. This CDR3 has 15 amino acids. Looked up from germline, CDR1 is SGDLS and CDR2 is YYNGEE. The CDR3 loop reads CASSVSVQVTGELFF. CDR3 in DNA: TGTGCCAGCAGCGTATCTGTTCAGGTCACCGGGGAGCTGTTTTTT. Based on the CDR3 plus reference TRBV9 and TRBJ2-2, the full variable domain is DSGVTQTPKHLITATGQRVTLRCSPRSGDLSVYWYQQSLDQGLQFLIQYYNGEERAKGNILERFSAQQFPDLHSELNLSSLELGDSALYFCASSVSVQVTGELFFGEGSRLTVL.

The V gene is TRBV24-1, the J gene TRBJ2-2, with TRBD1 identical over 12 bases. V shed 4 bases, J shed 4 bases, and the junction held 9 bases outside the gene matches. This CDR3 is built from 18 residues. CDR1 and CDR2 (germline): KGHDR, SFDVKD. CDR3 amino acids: CATSESSPGQGATGELFF. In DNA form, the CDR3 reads TGTGCCACCAGTGAGTCTTCGCCGGGACAGGGGGCCACCGGGGAGCTGTTTTTT.

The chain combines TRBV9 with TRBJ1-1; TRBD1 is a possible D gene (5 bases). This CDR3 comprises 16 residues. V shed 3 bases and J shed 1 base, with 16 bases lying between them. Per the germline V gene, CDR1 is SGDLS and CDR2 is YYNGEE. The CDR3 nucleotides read TGTGCCAGCAGCGATCGATCGGCAGGGAGGAACACTGAAGCTTTCTTT. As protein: CASSDRSAGRNTEAFF.

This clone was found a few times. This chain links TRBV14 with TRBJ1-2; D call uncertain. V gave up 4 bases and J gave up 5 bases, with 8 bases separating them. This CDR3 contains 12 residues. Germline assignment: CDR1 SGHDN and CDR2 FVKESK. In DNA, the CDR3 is TGTGCCAGCAGCCCAAGCAGTTATGGCTACACCTTC. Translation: CASSPSSYGYTF. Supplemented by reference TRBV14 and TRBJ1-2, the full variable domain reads EAGVTQFPSHSVIEKGQTVTLRCDPISGHDNLYWYRRVMGKEIKFLLHFVKESKQDESGMPNNRFLAERTGGTYSTLKVQPAELEDSGVYFCASSPSSYGYTFGSGTRLTVV.

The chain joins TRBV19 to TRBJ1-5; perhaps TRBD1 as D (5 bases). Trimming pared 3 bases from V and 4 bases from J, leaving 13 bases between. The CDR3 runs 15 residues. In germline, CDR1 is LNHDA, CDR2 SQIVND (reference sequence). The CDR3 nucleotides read TGTGCCAGTAGTATCCACGGGACGGGGAATCAGCCCCAGCATTTT. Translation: CASSIHGTGNQPQHF.

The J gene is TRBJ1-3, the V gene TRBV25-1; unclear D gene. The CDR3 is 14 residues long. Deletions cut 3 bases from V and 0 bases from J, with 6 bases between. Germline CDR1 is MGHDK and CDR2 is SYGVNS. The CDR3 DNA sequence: TGTGCCAGCAGTGATGGTGCCTCTGGAAACACCATATATTTT. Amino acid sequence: CASSDGASGNTIYF.

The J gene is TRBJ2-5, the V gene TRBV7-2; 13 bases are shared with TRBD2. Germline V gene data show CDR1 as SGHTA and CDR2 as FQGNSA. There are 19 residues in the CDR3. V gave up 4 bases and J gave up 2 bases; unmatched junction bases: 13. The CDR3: CASSSPTSGGPVGQETQYF. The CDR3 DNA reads TGTGCCAGCAGCTCACCGACTAGCGGGGGGCCCGTGGGGCAAGAGACCCAGTACTTC. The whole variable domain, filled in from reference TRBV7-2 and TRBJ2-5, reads GAGVSQSPSNKVTEKGKDVELRCDPISGHTALYWYRQSLGQGLEFLIYFQGNSAPDKSGLPSDRFSAERTGGSVSTLTIQRTQQEDSAVYLCASSSPTSGGPVGQETQYFGPGTRLLVL.

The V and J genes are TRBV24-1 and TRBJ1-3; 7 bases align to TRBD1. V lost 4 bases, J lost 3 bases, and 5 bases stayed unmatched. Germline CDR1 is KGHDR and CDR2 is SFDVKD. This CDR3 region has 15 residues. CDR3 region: CATSESTGSGNTIYF. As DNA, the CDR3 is TGTGCCACCAGTGAATCGACAGGGAGTGGAAACACCATATATTTT.

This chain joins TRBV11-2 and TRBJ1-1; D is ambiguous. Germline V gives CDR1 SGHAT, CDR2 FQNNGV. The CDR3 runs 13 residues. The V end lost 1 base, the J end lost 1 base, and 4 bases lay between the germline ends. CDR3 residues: CASSLAGNTEAFF. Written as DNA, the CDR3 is TGTGCCAGCAGCTTAGCCGGGAACACTGAAGCTTTCTTT.

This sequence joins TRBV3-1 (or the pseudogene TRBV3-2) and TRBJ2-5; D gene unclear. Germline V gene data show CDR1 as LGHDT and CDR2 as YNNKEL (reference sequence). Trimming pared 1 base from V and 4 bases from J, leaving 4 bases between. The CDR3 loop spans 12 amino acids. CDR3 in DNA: TGTGCCAGCAGCCAAGTCGGAGAGACCCAGTACTTC. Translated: CASSQVGETQYF.